The 2 T cell receptor beta chains below were found in one sample sequenced in a study of blood T cell repertoires in COVID-19. The method was immunoSEQ multiplex PCR; TCRdb's version includes in-frame clones alone and lacks a portion of them. In the table there are about 81,000 clones, 70% to 90% of which are singletons. Specimen: peripheral blood. These receptors were collected from a woman aged 80 or over with acute or convalescent COVID-19.

The rearrangement uses TRBV3-1 (or the pseudogene TRBV3-2) and TRBJ2-3; 10 nucleotides agree with TRBD2. From germline, CDR1 is LGHDT and CDR2 YNNKEL (reference sequence). V was pared by 1 base and J by 3 bases, with 7 bases of the junction left unmatched. This CDR3 is built from 17 residues. Here the CDR3 DNA reads TGTGCCAGCAGCCAAGGTGGGAGCGGGGGGGCTACAGATACGCAGTATTTT. Translating gives CASSQGGSGGATDTQYF.

This chain joins TRBV24-1 and TRBJ2-2, with D perhaps TRBD1 (5 bases). Germline CDR1 and CDR2: KGHDR and SFDVKD. The CDR3 has 16 residues. Trimming stripped 3 bases from V and 0 bases from J, with 10 bases between. CDR3 sequence: CATSDQTDSNTGELFF. CDR3 coding DNA: TGTGCCACCAGTGATCAGACAGATTCGAACACCGGGGAGCTGTTTTTT.